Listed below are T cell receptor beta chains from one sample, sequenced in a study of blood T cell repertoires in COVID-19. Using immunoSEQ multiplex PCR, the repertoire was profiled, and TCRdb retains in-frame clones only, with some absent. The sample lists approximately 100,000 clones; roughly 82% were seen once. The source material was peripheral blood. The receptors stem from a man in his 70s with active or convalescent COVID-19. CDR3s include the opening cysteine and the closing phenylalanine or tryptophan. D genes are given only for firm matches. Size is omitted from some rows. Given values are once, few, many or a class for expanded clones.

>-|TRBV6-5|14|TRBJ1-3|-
TGTGCCAGCAGGCTAGGTCAGACTGGAAACACCATATATTTT
CASRLGQTGNTIYF
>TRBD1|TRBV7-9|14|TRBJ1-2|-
TGTGCCAGCAGCCTCGACAGGGGATCCGGCGGCTACACCTTC
CASSLDRGSGGYTF
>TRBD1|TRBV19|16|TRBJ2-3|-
TGTGCCAGTAGTACCCCCGGGGACAGGGAGACAGATACGCAGTATTTT
CASSTPGDRETDTQYF
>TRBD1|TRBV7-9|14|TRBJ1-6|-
TGTGCCAGCAGCTGGACAGGGGATAATTCACCCCTCCACTTT
CASSWTGDNSPLHF
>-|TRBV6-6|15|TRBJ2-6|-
TGTGCCAGCAGTGGGGGCTTCTCTGGGGCCAACGTCCTGACTTTC
CASSGGFSGANVLTF
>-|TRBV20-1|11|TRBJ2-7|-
TGCAGTGCTAGATCAGGTCACGAGCAGTACTTC
CSARSGHEQYF
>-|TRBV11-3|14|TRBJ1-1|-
TGTGCCAGCAGCTCCGTCGGGGAGAACACTGAAGCTTTCTTT
CASSSVGENTEAFF
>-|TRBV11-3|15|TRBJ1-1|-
TGTGCCAGCAGCTTAGCGGCAGGCAGGAACACTGAAGCTTTCTTT
CASSLAAGRNTEAFF
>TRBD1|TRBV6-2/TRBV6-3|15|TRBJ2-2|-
TGTGCCAGCAGTTTTAGGACAGGGAACACCGGGGAGCTGTTTTTT
CASSFRTGNTGELFF
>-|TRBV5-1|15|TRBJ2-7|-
TGCGCCAGCAGCTTGGGACCGATCGGGGCCTACGAGCAGTACTTC
CASSLGPIGAYEQYF
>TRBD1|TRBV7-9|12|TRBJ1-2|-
TGTGCCAGCAGCTCGACAGGGAAAGGCTACACCTTC
CASSSTGKGYTF
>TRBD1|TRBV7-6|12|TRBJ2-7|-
TGTGCCAGCAGCACCGGACAGGGTCGGCAGTACTTC
CASSTGQGRQYF
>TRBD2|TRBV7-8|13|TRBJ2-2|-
TGTGCCAGCAGGCCCACTAGCGCCGGGGAGCTGTTTTTT
CASRPTSAGELFF
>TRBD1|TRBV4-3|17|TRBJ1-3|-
TGCGCCAGCAGCCAAAGAGTGACAGGGAGCTCTGGAAACACCATATATTTT
CASSQRVTGSSGNTIYF
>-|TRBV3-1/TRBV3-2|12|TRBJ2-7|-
TGTGCCAGCAGCCAAACCCGGAGGGCGCAGTACTTC
CASSQTRRAQYF
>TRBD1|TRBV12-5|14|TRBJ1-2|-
TGTGCTAGTGGTTTCCAAGGGACAGGGAATGGCTACACCTTC
CASGFQGTGNGYTF
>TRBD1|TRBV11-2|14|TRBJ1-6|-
TGTGCCAGCGGGGTTGACAGGGTATCTTCACCCCTCCACTTT
CASGVDRVSSPLHF
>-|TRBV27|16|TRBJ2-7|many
TGTGCCAGCAGTTCCTGGGGCCGACGTGGGGCCTACGAGCAGTACTTC
CASSSWGRRGAYEQYF
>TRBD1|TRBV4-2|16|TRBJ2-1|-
TGTGCCAGCAGCCAAGAAGACAGGGGGTCCTACAATGAGCAGTTCTTC
CASSQEDRGSYNEQFF
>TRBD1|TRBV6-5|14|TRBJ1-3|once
TGTGCCAGTAGGGGGACAGGGTCTGGAAACACCATATATTTT
CASRGTGSGNTIYF
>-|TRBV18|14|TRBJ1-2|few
TGTGCCAGCTCACTAGGACCGGGGAACTATGGCTACACCTTC
CASSLGPGNYGYTF
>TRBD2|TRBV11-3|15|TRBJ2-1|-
TGTGCCAGCAGCTTTTCACCGGGACTAGGGGCTGAGCAGTTCTTC
CASSFSPGLGAEQFF
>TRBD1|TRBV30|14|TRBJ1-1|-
TGTGCCTGGAGCTCGAACAGGGGGTTGTCTGAAGCTTTCTTT
CAWSSNRGLSEAFF
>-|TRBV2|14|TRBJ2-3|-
TGTGCCAGCAGTTCTAGCGTTAGCACAGATACGCAGTATTTT
CASSSSVSTDTQYF
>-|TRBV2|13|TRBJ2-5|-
TGTGCCAGCAGTGCAGATACACAAGAGACCCAGTACTTC
CASSADTQETQYF
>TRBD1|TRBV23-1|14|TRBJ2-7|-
TGCGCCAGCTTTGGGAGGACAGGGCGAAACGAGCAGTACTTC
CASFGRTGRNEQYF
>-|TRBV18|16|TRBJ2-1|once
TGTGCCAGCTCACCACCGCGCCTAGAGGGTAGGAATGAGCAGTTCTTC
CASSPPRLEGRNEQFF
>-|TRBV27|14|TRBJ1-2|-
TGTGCCAGCAGTTTCAGAGGCGGATTCTATGGCTACACCTTC
CASSFRGGFYGYTF
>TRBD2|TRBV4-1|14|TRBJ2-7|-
TGCGCCAGCAGCGGGGGACTAGGCACCTACGAGCAGTACTTC
CASSGGLGTYEQYF
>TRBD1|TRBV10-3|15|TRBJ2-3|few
TGTGCCATCAGTCCACAGGGGAGCAACACAGATACGCAGTATTTT
CAISPQGSNTDTQYF
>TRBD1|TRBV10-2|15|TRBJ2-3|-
TGCGCCAGCAGTGAGTTCCGGACAGGGGGCGATACGCAGTATTTT
CASSEFRTGGDTQYF
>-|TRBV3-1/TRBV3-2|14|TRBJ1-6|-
TGTGCCAGCAGTGACGCAGGGATGAATTCACCCCTCCACTTT
CASSDAGMNSPLHF
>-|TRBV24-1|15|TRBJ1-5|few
TGTGCCACCAGTGAACTAGGGTCCTATAATCAGCCCCAGCATTTT
CATSELGSYNQPQHF
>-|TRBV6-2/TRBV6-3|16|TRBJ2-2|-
TGTGCCAGCAGTTACGGTGAAGGAGCGAGCACCGGGGAGCTGTTTTTT
CASSYGEGASTGELFF
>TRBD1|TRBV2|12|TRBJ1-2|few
TGTGCCAGCAGCCCAGACAGGGGGAGCTACACCTTC
CASSPDRGSYTF
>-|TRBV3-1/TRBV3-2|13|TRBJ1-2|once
TGTGCCAGCAGCCAAGATACCAGCTATGGCTACACCTTC
CASSQDTSYGYTF
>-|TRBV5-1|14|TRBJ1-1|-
TGCGCCAGCAGCTTAGGGGCAGGGAACACTGAAGCTTTCTTT
CASSLGAGNTEAFF
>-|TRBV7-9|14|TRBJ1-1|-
TGTGCCAGCAGTCAAAGGGGCATGGGGACTGAAGCTTTCTTT
CASSQRGMGTEAFF
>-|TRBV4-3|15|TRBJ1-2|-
TGCGCCAGCAGCCAAGATGGGGAGTCTAACTATGGCTACACCTTC
CASSQDGESNYGYTF
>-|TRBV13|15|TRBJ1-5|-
TGTGCCAGCAGCTTGGGGGGGGTCCTCAAGGGACCCCAGCATTTT
CASSLGGVLKGPQHF
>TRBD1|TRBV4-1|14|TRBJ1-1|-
TGCGCCAGCAGCCACCCGACAGGGCGAACTGAAGCTTTCTTT
CASSHPTGRTEAFF
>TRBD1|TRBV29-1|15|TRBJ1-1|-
TGCAGCGTTGATCGGACAGGGGGCGCGGGTACTGAAGCTTTCTTT
CSVDRTGGAGTEAFF
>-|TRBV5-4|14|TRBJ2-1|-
TGTGCCAGCAGCCGGGACTTAGGCTCCTCTGAGCAGTTCTTC
CASSRDLGSSEQFF
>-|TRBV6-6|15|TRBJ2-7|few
TGTGCCAGCAGTCACTCTATTTGGGGGGCCTACGAGCAGTACTTC
CASSHSIWGAYEQYF
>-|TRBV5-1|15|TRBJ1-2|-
TGCGCCAGCAGCTTGGAGCAGGCCCCGGTTGATGGCTACACCTTC
CASSLEQAPVDGYTF
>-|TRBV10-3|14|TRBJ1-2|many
TGTGCCATCAGAACCGACAGACCCGGCTATGGCTACACCTTC
CAIRTDRPGYGYTF
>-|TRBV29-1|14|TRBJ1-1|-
TGCAGCGCCGGAAGGTCGGCAGGGATGACTGAAGCTTTCTTT
CSAGRSAGMTEAFF
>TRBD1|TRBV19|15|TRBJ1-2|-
TGTGCCAGTAGTAGCCCCGGGACAGCGGGCTATGGCTACACCTTC
CASSSPGTAGYGYTF